The 7 T cell receptor beta chains given below trace back to one sample, sequenced in a study of cytomegalovirus exposure and HLA in healthy donors. A multiplex PCR was run with 60 Vbeta primers and 13 Jbeta primers. Only in-frame clones appear in the TCRdb table, and some are missing; sequencing was by immunoSEQ multiplex PCR. The sample shows around 130,000 clones, around 79% of them seen only once. Sequenced material: PBMCs. These receptors were taken from a woman aged 40-49 years in good health and CMV-seropositive.

The V gene is TRBV5-1, the J gene TRBJ2-3, with D unclear. The V gene's germline CDR1 is SGHRS and CDR2 YFSETQ. Trimming pared 4 bases from V and 4 bases from J, leaving 7 bases between. CDR3 length equals 12 residues. As DNA, the CDR3 is TGCGCCAGCAGCCCGCCGGCAGATACGCAGTATTTT. Translating gives CASSPPADTQYF.

The chain recombines TRBV4-1 with TRBJ2-1; D may be TRBD1 (5 bases). Trimming took off 6 bases at V and 3 bases at J, with 12 bases between the two ends. This CDR3 region has 14 residues. The V gene's germline CDR1 is MGHRA and CDR2 YSYEKL. The CDR3 sequence is CASRGHLLYNEQFF. The CDR3 DNA reads as TGCGCCAGCAGGGGGCACTTGCTCTACAATGAGCAGTTCTTC.

This chain links TRBV27 with TRBJ2-7; D is perhaps TRBD1 (6 bases). This CDR3 spans 15 amino acids. Germline CDR1 and CDR2: MNHEY and SMNVEV (reference sequence). The germline V and J ends were trimmed by 4 bases and 5 bases, with 18 bases remaining between them. CDR3 region: CASSSLGARPHEQYF. The CDR3 DNA sequence: TGTGCCAGCAGTTCTTTGGGGGCAAGGCCCCACGAGCAGTACTTC.

V and J are TRBV11-2 and TRBJ2-7, with D possibly matching TRBD1 (5 bases). Trimming took off 4 bases at V and 3 bases at J, with 16 bases between the two ends. The CDR3 sequence is 15 residues long. Per the germline V gene, CDR1 is SGHAT and CDR2 is FQNNGV. The CDR3 coding sequence is TGTGCCAGCAGCTCCACAGGTGCTACCCTCTACGAGCAGTACTTC. Its protein product is CASSSTGATLYEQYF.

This clone has a single count. The chain has TRBV6-5 and TRBJ2-1; D not resolved. V dropped 4 bases and J dropped 5 bases, with 15 bases sitting between them. The CDR3 sequence is 15 residues long. Per the germline V gene, CDR1 is MNHEY and CDR2 is SVGAGI. The DNA of the CDR3 is TGTGCCAGCAGTTCTCCCCAACTGGTAAACAATGAGCAGTTCTTC. It is translated as CASSSPQLVNNEQFF.

Only a few counts were recorded for this clone. V gene TRBV6-1 combines with J gene TRBJ1-6; D is unresolved. The CDR3 length is 14 residues. The germline V gene has CDR1 MNHNS and CDR2 SASEGT. Trimming took off 0 bases at V and 10 bases at J, with 10 bases between the two ends. This chain's CDR3 is CASSEAGGVSPLHF. CDR3 DNA sequence: TGTGCCAGCAGTGAAGCTGGCGGGGTATCACCCCTCCACTTT.

This clone was detected only once. V is TRBV30 and J is TRBJ2-3; 13 nucleotides align to TRBD2. The CDR3 consists of 13 residues. Germline V gene data show CDR1 as GTSNPN and CDR2 as SVGIG (reference sequence). V shed 4 bases and J 6 bases; nucleotides not matched to a gene: 1. CDR3 sequence: CAWKLAGGDTQYF. The CDR3 region has the DNA TGTGCCTGGAAACTAGCGGGAGGGGATACGCAGTATTTT.